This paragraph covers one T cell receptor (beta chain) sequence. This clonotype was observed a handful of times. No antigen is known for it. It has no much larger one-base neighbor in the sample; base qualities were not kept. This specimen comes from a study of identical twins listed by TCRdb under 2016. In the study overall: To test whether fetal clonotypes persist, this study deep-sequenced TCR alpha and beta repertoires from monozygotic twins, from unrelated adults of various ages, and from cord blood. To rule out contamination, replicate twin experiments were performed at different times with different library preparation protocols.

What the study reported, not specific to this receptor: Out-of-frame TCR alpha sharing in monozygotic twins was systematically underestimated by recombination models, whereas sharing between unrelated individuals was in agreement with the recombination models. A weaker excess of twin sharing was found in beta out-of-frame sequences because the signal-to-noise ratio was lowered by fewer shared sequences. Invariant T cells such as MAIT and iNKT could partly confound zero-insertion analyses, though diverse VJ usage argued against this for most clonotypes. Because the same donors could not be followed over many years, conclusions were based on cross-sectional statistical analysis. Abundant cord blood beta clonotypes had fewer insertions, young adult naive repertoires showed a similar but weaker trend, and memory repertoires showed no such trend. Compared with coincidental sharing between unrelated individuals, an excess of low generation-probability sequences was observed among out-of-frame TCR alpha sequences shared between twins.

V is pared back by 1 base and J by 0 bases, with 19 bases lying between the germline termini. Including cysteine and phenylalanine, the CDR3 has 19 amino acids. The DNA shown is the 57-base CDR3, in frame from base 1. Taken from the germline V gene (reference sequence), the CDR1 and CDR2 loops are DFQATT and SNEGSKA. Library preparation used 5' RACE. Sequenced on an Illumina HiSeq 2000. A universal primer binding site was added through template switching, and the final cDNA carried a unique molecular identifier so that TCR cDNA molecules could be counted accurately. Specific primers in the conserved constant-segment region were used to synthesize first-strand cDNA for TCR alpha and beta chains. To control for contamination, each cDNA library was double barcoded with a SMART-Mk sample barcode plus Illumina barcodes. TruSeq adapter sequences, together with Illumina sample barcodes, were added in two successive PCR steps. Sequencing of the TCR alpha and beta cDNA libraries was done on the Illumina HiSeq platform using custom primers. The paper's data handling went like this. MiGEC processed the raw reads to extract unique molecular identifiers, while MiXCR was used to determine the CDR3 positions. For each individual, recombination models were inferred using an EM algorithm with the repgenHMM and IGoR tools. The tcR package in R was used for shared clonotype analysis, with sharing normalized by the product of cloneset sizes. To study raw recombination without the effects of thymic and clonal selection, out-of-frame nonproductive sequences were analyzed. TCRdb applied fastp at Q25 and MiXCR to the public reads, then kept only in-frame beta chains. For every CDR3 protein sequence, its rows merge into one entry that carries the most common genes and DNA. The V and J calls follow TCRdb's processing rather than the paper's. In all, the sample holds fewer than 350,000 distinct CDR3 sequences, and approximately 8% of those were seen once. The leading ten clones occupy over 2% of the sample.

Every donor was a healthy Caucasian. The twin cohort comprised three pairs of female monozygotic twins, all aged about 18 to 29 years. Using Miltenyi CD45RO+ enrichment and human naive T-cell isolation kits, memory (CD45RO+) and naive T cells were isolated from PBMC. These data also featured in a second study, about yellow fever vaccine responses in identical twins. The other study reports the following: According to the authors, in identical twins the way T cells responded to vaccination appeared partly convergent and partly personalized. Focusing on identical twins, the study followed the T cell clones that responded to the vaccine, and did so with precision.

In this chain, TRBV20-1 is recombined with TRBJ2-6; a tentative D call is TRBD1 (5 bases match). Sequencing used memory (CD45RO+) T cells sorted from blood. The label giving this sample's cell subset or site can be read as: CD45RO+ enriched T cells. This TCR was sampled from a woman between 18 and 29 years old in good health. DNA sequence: TGCAGTGCTAGAGGGGGCAGATCAAAATTCCACTCTGGGGCCAACGTCCTGACTTTC. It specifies CSARGGRSKFHSGANVLTF.